This TCR beta chain was profiled in a study of blood T cells in healthy people across ages. Trimming cost V 6 bases and J 8 bases, with 14 bases left between them. The CDR3 is 13 amino acids. Germline lookup yields CDR1 LNHNV and CDR2 YYDKDF (reference sequence). This clonotype came up a few times. For the second PCR, which ran for 7 to 11 cycles, a sample-barcoded 5' primer and a J-beta primer mix were used. TCRdb reanalysed the 5' RACE reads using MiXCR and keeps one entry per CDR3 protein. The table lists around 1,700,000 distinct CDR3 sequences, about 28% of them singletons, with 7.7% in the top ten.

The chain links TRBV15 to TRBJ2-1, with a tentative D call TRBD2 (6 bases). This clonotype originated in a woman in her twenties or thirties in good health. The sample was blood. DNA for the CDR3: TGTGCCACCAGACGGACTACGATCGATGAGCAGTTCTTC. It specifies CATRRTTIDEQFF.